This T cell receptor (beta chain) was obtained from a study of CD8 T cells in Susac syndrome. Turning to the study itself: When their blood was taken, the Susac syndrome patients had either not yet had any therapy, were taking corticosteroids, or were taking intravenous immunoglobulin alone.

There are 12 residues in the CDR3. The V end was cut by 7 bases, the J end by 5 bases, with 9 bases between. Germline CDR1 LNHDA, CDR2 SQIVND (reference sequence). Of note for this clonotype: The antigen is undetermined.

General study results and limits: The authors found sixteen Susac-specific public clones in total CD8+ repertoires and 5 or 6 in CD8+ TEMRA repertoires.

Negative isolation yielded CD4+ and CD8+ T cells, and FACS enriched TEMRA cells. A quantity of about 0.5 to 1 ug RNA underwent reverse transcription using random hexamers. TCRdb processed the immunoSEQ multiplex PCR reads anew with MiXCR; each CDR3 protein has one entry. The sample includes about 84,000 distinct CDR3 sequences, approximately 96% of them seen just once. The sequence was obtained from a human donor with Susac syndrome. The sample comprised CD8+ T cells from PBMCs. The gene calls are TRBV19 and TRBJ1-5; no clear D. CDR3 bases: TGTGCCAGTACTGATCTGTATCAGCCCCAGCATTTT. This sequence encodes CASTDLYQPQHF.